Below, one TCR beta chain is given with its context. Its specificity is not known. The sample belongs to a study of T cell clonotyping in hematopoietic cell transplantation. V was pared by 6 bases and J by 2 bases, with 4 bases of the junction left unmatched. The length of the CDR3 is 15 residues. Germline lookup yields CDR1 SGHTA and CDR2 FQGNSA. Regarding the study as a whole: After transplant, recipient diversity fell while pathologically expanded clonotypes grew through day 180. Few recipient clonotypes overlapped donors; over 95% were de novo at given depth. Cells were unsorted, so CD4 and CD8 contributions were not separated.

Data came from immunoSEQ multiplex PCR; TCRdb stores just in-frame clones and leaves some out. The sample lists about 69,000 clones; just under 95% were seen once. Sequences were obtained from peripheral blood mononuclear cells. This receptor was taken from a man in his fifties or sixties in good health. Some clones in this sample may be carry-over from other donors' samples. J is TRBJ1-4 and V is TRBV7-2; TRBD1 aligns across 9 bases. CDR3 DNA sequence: TGTGCCAGCAGGGGACAGGGAGGCACTAATGAAAAACTGTTTTTT. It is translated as CASRGQGGTNEKLFF.